This T cell receptor beta chain was observed in a study of shared T cell receptors in the human thymus. The CDR3 sequence is 16 residues long. Germline CDR1 and CDR2: SGHTA and FQGTGA. The J segment lost 6 bases and the V segment lost 5 bases, leaving 7 bases of the junction unmatched. The method was immunoSEQ multiplex PCR; TCRdb's version includes in-frame clones alone and lacks a portion of them. The profile shows over 650,000 clones, approximately 87% of them singletons. The sample also formed part of further work on human thymus T cells. Per that paper: Repertoires from thymus and blood appeared to show biased V and J gene usage.

The source material was thymocytes. The clonotype comes from a boy under three years old with a congenital heart defect. The V gene is TRBV7-3, the J gene TRBJ2-3; 14 bases align to TRBD2. CDR3 loop: CASSMTSGGAGDTQYF. The CDR3 DNA follows: TGTGCCAGCAGCATGACTAGCGGGGGGGCCGGGGATACGCAGTATTTT.